Sequencing of this T cell receptor (beta chain) was carried out in a study of blood T cells in healthy people across ages. The germline V gene has CDR1 MNHEY and CDR2 SVGAGI. Unmatched junction bases numbered 10, after V lost 4 bases and J lost 4 bases. The CDR3 is 16 residues long. A J-beta primer mix and a sample-barcoded 5' primer were used in a second PCR of roughly 6 to 11 cycles. TCRdb reprocessed the 5' RACE reads via MiXCR and lists one record per CDR3 protein. The table has nearly 800,000 distinct CDR3 sequences, around a quarter seen once. This sample was shared with a second study, whose subject was T cells of mothers and their children.

This chain links TRBV6-5 with TRBJ1-1; 9 bases are shared with TRBD1. This receptor was obtained from a boy aged 5-17 years in good health. The material sequenced was blood. CDR3: CASSFLRQGETTEAFF. CDR3 DNA: TGTGCCAGCAGTTTCCTTAGACAGGGGGAGACCACTGAAGCTTTCTTT.